A selection of T cell receptor beta chains follows, all from one sample in a study of blood T cell repertoires in COVID-19. The method was immunoSEQ multiplex PCR; TCRdb's version includes in-frame clones alone and lacks a portion of them. This sample yields 35,000 to 50,000 clones, of which just under 70% are seen a single time; roughly 5.8% belongs to the top ten. Material: peripheral blood. The receptors were sampled from a man at least 80 years old with acute or convalescent COVID-19. The CDR3 runs from the conserved cysteine through the conserved F or W. A D gene is named only where the DNA matches it firmly. Expanded clones are given a class, and other clones once, few, many or no size at all.

d_gene	v_gene	abundance	j_gene	CDR3nt	CDR3aa
.	TRBV28	.	TRBJ2-7	TGTGCCAGCAGTTTTGTGGCAGGGGGGAATTACGAGCAGTACTTC	CASSFVAGGNYEQYF
.	TRBV7-9	.	TRBJ1-2	TGTGCCAGCAGTCTCACCGGGTGGCCCCCAATAGTCCATGGCTACACCTTC	CASSLTGWPPIVHGYTF
.	TRBV21-1	few	TRBJ1-1	TGTGCCAGCAGCAAGGGCTCGGGGGGCACTGAAGCTTTCTTT	CASSKGSGGTEAFF
TRBD2	TRBV9	few	TRBJ2-7	TGTGCCAGCAGCGAGGGACAGCCGGGACTAGCTTCCTACGAGCAGTACTTC	CASSEGQPGLASYEQYF
.	TRBV7-8	.	TRBJ2-2	TGTGCCAGCAGCTACCTAGAGGCCACCGGGGAGCTGTTTTTT	CASSYLEATGELFF
TRBD1	TRBV6-1	few	TRBJ1-2	TGTGCCAGCAGTGAAAAGGGACAGACTTATGGCTACACCTTC	CASSEKGQTYGYTF
TRBD1	TRBV7-2	few	TRBJ1-6	TGTGCCAGCAGCTTAGTCCACAGGGGTAATTCACCCCTCCACTTT	CASSLVHRGNSPLHF
TRBD2	TRBV7-2	.	TRBJ2-1	TGTGCCAGCAGCGTGGGACTAGCGGGAACCTACAATGAGCAGTTCTTC	CASSVGLAGTYNEQFF
.	TRBV5-1	.	TRBJ2-1	TGCGCCAGCAGCTTCAACGGGGGTTACAATGAGCAGTTCTTC	CASSFNGGYNEQFF
.	TRBV7-3	once	TRBJ1-1	TGTGCCAGCAGCTTACAACATGGGGGCGCTGAAGCTTTCTTT	CASSLQHGGAEAFF
.	TRBV19	.	TRBJ2-2	TGTGCCAGTAGTATTATTCCCGGGGAGCTGTTTTTT	CASSIIPGELFF
TRBD2	TRBV5-1	.	TRBJ2-1	TGCGCCAGCAGCTTGCCGGGACTAGCGGGGTCGTCCTACAATGAGCAGTTCTTC	CASSLPGLAGSSYNEQFF
TRBD1	TRBV6-5	.	TRBJ1-5	TGTGCCAGCAGCGGGGACAGGCGACAGCCCCAGCATTTT	CASSGDRRQPQHF
.	TRBV18	once	TRBJ1-1	TGTGCCAGCTCACCACCCTGGACAGAAGGGCAAGCTTTCTTT	CASSPPWTEGQAFF
.	TRBV5-1	.	TRBJ1-5	TGCGCCAGCAGCCCAAGTGGGGGGAGCAATCAGCCCCAGCATTTT	CASSPSGGSNQPQHF
.	TRBV4-1	.	TRBJ2-1	TGCGCCAGCAGCCGGGAGGAGAGGGGTGTGTTGAATGAGCAGTTCTTC	CASSREERGVLNEQFF
TRBD1	TRBV20-1	.	TRBJ2-7	TGCAGTGCTACTGACACCGGGACAGGCTACGAGCAGTACTTC	CSATDTGTGYEQYF
.	TRBV4-3	few	TRBJ2-5	TGCGCCAGCAGCCAAGGGCAGGTATTGGAGACCCAGTACTTC	CASSQGQVLETQYF
.	TRBV3-1/TRBV3-2	.	TRBJ1-3	TGTGCCAGCAGCCAAGACCCACAGGGCCTCTCTGGAAACACCATATATTTT	CASSQDPQGLSGNTIYF
.	TRBV6-5	.	TRBJ1-5	TGTGCCAGCATCGAGACAGGAAATCAGCCCCAGCATTTT	CASIETGNQPQHF
.	TRBV6-1	once	TRBJ1-6	TGTGCCAGCAGTGACCCGGATTCACCCCTCCACTTT	CASSDPDSPLHF
TRBD2	TRBV4-1	.	TRBJ2-7	TGCGCCAGCAGCCAAGGAAGGGGACTAGCGGATCCCTACGAGCAGTACTTC	CASSQGRGLADPYEQYF
TRBD1	TRBV5-1	once	TRBJ2-5	TGCGCCAGCAGCAGGGACAGGGTGGAAGAGACCCAGTACTTC	CASSRDRVEETQYF
.	TRBV19	.	TRBJ1-5	TGTGCCAGTAGTTTCCAGAACAGGGTGGGGTTCAATCAGCCCCAGCATTTT	CASSFQNRVGFNQPQHF
TRBD1	TRBV10-3	.	TRBJ2-7	TGTGCCATCAAGGGGACAGAAGAGTCCTACGAGCAGTACTTC	CAIKGTEESYEQYF
.	TRBV5-1	.	TRBJ1-5	TGCGCCAGCAGCTTGGTCGGGGGTGCAAATCAGCCCCAGCATTTT	CASSLVGGANQPQHF
TRBD1	TRBV11-1	once	TRBJ2-1	TGTGCCAGCAGCTACCCCGGACAGGGTAGTGTTAATGAGCAGTTCTTC	CASSYPGQGSVNEQFF
TRBD2	TRBV6-6	.	TRBJ2-1	TGTGCCAGCAGCCCCTCGGAGGGAGGGCCTGACAATGAGCAGTTCTTC	CASSPSEGGPDNEQFF
TRBD2	TRBV7-7	few	TRBJ2-5	TGTGCTAGCAGCTCGGGACTAGTTGGGGGGACCCAGTACTTC	CASSSGLVGGTQYF
.	TRBV4-1	medium-sized	TRBJ2-2	TGCGCCAGCAGCCAAGATCCCAGGGTTTGGACCGGGGAGCTGTTTTTT	CASSQDPRVWTGELFF
TRBD2	TRBV5-1	.	TRBJ2-3	TGCGCCAGTCGACTAGCGGGAGGGGAGGATACGCAGTATTTT	CASRLAGGEDTQYF
.	TRBV25-1	few	TRBJ1-4	TGTGCCAGCAGTGAGGAGCTTGGTCAGGGACTTAATGAAAAACTGTTTTTT	CASSEELGQGLNEKLFF
TRBD1	TRBV19	.	TRBJ2-4	TGTGCCAGTAGACTGACAGGGAGAGAAAACATTCAGTACTTC	CASRLTGRENIQYF
TRBD1	TRBV19	few	TRBJ1-1	TGTGCCAGTAGCAGGTTCCAGGGGGCTTTGGGCACTGAAGCTTTCTTT	CASSRFQGALGTEAFF
.	TRBV14	.	TRBJ1-3	TGTGCCAGCAGCCAAGGCGCGCGGGTTGCTGGAAACACCATATATTTT	CASSQGARVAGNTIYF
TRBD2	TRBV7-2	.	TRBJ2-5	TGTGCCAGCAGCTTGAATGGCGGGGGTAAATGGGAGACCCAGTACTTC	CASSLNGGGKWETQYF